This T cell receptor beta chain was found in a study of shared clonotypes between healthy human individuals. With regard to this clone: The target antigen is unknown.

The CDR3 is made up of 14 amino acids. General study results and limits: Among a handful of donors, about 4.6% of naive CD4 clonotypes were found in common.

Template for every sorted-subset replicate PCR totaled approximately 0.2 ug DNA, roughly 30,000 T cell genomes. Study processing details: From ImmunoSEQ came sequences covering only the junction and carrying no quality scores, so filtering differed. Generated by immunoSEQ multiplex PCR, the TCRdb table keeps only in-frame clones and is missing some. V, J and clone size derive from that table, while D and trimming were established from the DNA sequence. The sample gives about 2 million clones, roughly 95% of which show up once; 0.13% is in the top ten. Recent vaccinations or acute infections were absent in the healthy HIV-negative adult donors.

The source is a man aged 18 to 30 in good health. This rearrangement joins TRBV21-1 to TRBJ2-7; the table assigns TRBD1, which was not confirmed against the DNA. TRBV21-1 is listed as a pseudogene. Sequenced material: naive CD4+ T cells sorted from blood. Noted subset: CD45RA+ positively selected. CDR3 coding DNA: TGTGCCAGCAGCAAAGAACAGGGAAGCGACGAGCAGTACTTC. As protein: CASSKEQGSDEQYF.